This T cell receptor beta chain was captured in a study of control samples from healthy donors and cancer patients. The CDR3 runs to 17 residues. Germline assignment: CDR1 MNHNS and CDR2 SASEGT. The V end lost 4 bases, the J end lost 2 bases, and 18 bases lay between the germline ends. Clones were sequenced by immunoSEQ multiplex PCR, and TCRdb holds only the in-frame ones, with some missing. The sample records about 130,000 clones, roughly 88% being singletons. This TCR came from a man between 50 and 59 years old in good health. Material for sequencing was blood. The gene calls are TRBV6-1 and TRBJ1-5, with unresolved D. The CDR3: CASSVGSGGFGNQPQHF. The CDR3 nucleotides are TGTGCCAGCAGTGTAGGATCCGGAGGGTTTGGCAATCAGCCCCAGCATTTT.